This T cell receptor beta chain appears in the sequencing data of a study of PD-1 blockade in mismatch repair-deficient tumors. Study-wide background: Enrolled about 2013-2017, patients had progressing, pretreated mismatch repair-deficient cancers of about a dozen types. Study-wide results and limits: Tumor-resident clones, often undetectable pretreatment in blood, expanded then contracted after pembrolizumab.

Data came from immunoSEQ multiplex PCR; TCRdb stores just in-frame clones and leaves some out. The sample has around 38,000 clones; 75% to 85% are singletons. Worth noting for this clone: Its antigen remains unknown.

All patients were mismatch repair deficient, assessed by either PCR or immunohistochemistry. The TCR-sequenced patients were a few responders to pembrolizumab. Per the germline V gene, CDR1 is MNHEY and CDR2 is SVGAGI. V dropped 4 bases and J dropped 6 bases, with 7 bases sitting between them. This CDR3 region has 12 residues. Sequencing was performed on peripheral blood, taken 4 weeks after starting pembrolizumab. This TCR came from an adult with mismatch repair-deficient cancer. The J gene is TRBJ2-1, the V gene TRBV6-5, with TRBD2 as a possible D gene (6 bases). CDR3 bases: TGTGCCAGCAGTTCTAGCGCCAATGAGCAGTTCTTC. Its protein product is CASSSSANEQFF.